Reported below is one TCR beta chain. Its specificity is not known. V gave up 6 bases and J gave up 3 bases, with 12 bases separating them. Germline lookup yields CDR1 MNHEY and CDR2 SVGAGI. The CDR3 is 13 residues long. This entry comes from a study of shared clonotypes between healthy human individuals. General study findings and limits: Only blood was sampled, and tissue TCR repertoires likely differ from blood ones. Genetic and exposure-history diversity was limited by the few donors.

Every subset's genomic DNA went evenly onto several immunoSEQ plates. TCRdb's table, derived via immunoSEQ multiplex PCR, lists solely in-frame clones and lacks some. This table holds 400,000 to 600,000 clones, 75% to 85% found once. The donors, all of them Caucasian adults, lived in Nashville, Tennessee. The chain carries TRBV6-5 and TRBJ2-7, with a possible D match to TRBD2 (6 bases). This TCR was sampled from a woman between 40 and 50 years old in good health. Some clones in this sample may be carry-over from other donors' samples. Sequencing input: PBMCs. The CDR3 loop is CASRRISGYEQYF. The CDR3 region has the DNA TGTGCCAGCAGACGGATTAGCGGCTACGAGCAGTACTTC.